These 8 T cell receptor beta chains were sequenced from one sample in a study of T cell responses to AZD1222 COVID-19 vaccine. Libraries were prepared by immunoSEQ multiplex PCR; TCRdb keeps only in-frame clonotypes and omits some of them. The sample carries fewer than 130,000 clones, about 87% recorded once. Sequences were derived from peripheral blood, sampled on day 0 of AZD1222 vaccination. These receptors were obtained from an adult in good health.

This clone was seen once. This chain connects TRBV6-5 to TRBJ2-7; unclear D gene. The CDR3 is made up of 11 amino acids. Germline V gene sequence: CDR1 MNHEY, CDR2 SVGAGI. The V end lost 6 bases, the J end lost 4 bases, and 7 bases lay between the germline ends. The CDR3 here is CASRQRYEQYF. CDR3 nucleotides: TGTGCCAGCAGGCAACGTTACGAGCAGTACTTC.

The chain combines TRBV5-1 with TRBJ1-2; D gene unclear. This CDR3 is built from 14 residues. CDR1 and CDR2 from the germline V gene are SGHRS and YFSETQ. The V end was cut by 4 bases, the J end by 1 base, with 11 bases between. The CDR3 spells CASSPAGFNYGYTF. The DNA for the CDR3 is TGCGCCAGCAGCCCCGCCGGTTTTAACTATGGCTACACCTTC.

This clone turned up a few times. The rearrangement links TRBV27 to TRBJ1-3, with D perhaps matching TRBD1 (5 bases). CDR1 and CDR2 (germline): MNHEY, SMNVEV (reference sequence). V was trimmed by 2 bases and J by 2 bases, leaving 10 bases between them. The CDR3 is made up of 15 amino acids. CDR3 DNA sequence: TGTGCCAGCAGTTTAATGGGGGGGGCTGGAAACACCATATATTTT. Protein: CASSLMGGAGNTIYF.

The chain has TRBV7-9 and TRBJ1-5; TRBD1 is a possible D gene (6 bases). Germline CDR1 reads SEHNR; CDR2 reads FQNEAQ (reference sequence). Deletions cut 3 bases from V and 5 bases from J, with 11 bases between. This CDR3 is built from 14 residues. The CDR3 reads CASSFGGGDQPQHF. CDR3 bases: TGTGCCAGCAGCTTTGGAGGGGGAGATCAGCCCCAGCATTTT.

The chain carries TRBV5-1 and TRBJ2-2; D perhaps matches TRBD2 (7 bases). This CDR3 is 15 amino acids long. Germline CDR1 is SGHRS and CDR2 is YFSETQ. Trimming cost V 4 bases and J 4 bases, with 14 bases left between them. Here the CDR3 reads CASSLPGGSTGELFF. Written as DNA, the CDR3 is TGCGCCAGCAGCCTTCCGGGGGGCTCCACCGGGGAGCTGTTTTTT. Supplemented by reference TRBV5-1 and TRBJ2-2, the full variable domain reads KAGVTQTPRYLIKTRGQQVTLSCSPISGHRSVSWYQQTPGQGLQFLFEYFSETQRNKGNFPGRFSGRQFSNSRSEMNVSTLELGDSALYLCASSLPGGSTGELFFGEGSRLTVL.

The chain is built from TRBV18 and TRBJ1-1, with 7 bases matching TRBD1. The CDR3 runs to 14 residues. V dropped 6 bases and J dropped 3; count of bases not matched to a gene: 7. The germline V gene encodes CDR1 KGHSH and CDR2 LQKENI. In DNA form, the CDR3 reads TGTGCCAGCTCCTCAACAGGGGCTGACACTGAAGCTTTCTTT. Protein product: CASSSTGADTEAFF.

V gene TRBV27 combines with J gene TRBJ2-7, with D possibly TRBD2 on 6 matching bases. Germline V CDR1 and CDR2: MNHEY, SMNVEV (reference sequence). CDR3 length equals 14 residues. V gave up 7 bases and J gave up 3 bases, with 16 bases separating them. CDR3 protein: CASNPTGADYEQYF. The CDR3 coding sequence is TGTGCCAGCAACCCGACGGGAGCCGACTACGAGCAGTACTTC.

The rearrangement links TRBV7-9 to TRBJ1-2, with D maybe TRBD1 (5 bases). This CDR3 has 14 residues. Trimming removed 1 base at V and 3 bases at J, with 9 bases between. Per germline, CDR1 SEHNR and CDR2 FQNEAQ (reference sequence). The CDR3 protein is CASSLEGSDYGYTF. The CDR3 region has the DNA TGTGCCAGCAGCTTAGAGGGGTCGGACTATGGCTACACCTTC.